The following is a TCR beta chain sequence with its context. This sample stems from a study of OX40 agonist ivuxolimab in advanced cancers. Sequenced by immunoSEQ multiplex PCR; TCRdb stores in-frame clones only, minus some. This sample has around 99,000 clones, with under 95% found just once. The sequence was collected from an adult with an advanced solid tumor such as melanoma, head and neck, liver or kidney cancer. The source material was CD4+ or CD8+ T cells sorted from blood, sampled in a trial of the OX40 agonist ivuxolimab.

The CDR3 sequence is CASSMGRSGYGYTF. The CDR3 DNA reads TGTGCCAGTAGTATGGGCAGGTCCGGCTATGGCTACACCTTC. The J gene is TRBJ1-2, the V gene TRBV19; D ambiguous. From germline, CDR1 is LNHDA and CDR2 SQIVND (reference sequence). V dropped 3 bases and J dropped 4 bases, with 12 bases sitting between them. The CDR3 consists of 14 residues.